The 31 T cell receptor beta chains listed next were all sequenced from one sample in a study of spatial heterogeneity in lung cancer. Stated time point: sample taken at primary tumor resection. Whole RNA from tumor, nontumor lung or frozen PBMC was sequenced unsorted. Using its own MiXCR run on the 5' RACE reads, TCRdb lists one record per CDR3 protein. The table includes under 4,000 distinct CDR3 sequences, 40% to 50% detected once. The specimen was PBMCs, collected at surgery. These receptors all stem from a male donor with early-stage non-small cell lung cancer.

The J gene is TRBJ1-1, the V gene TRBV6-1; D unclear. Trimming removed 7 bases from V and 1 base from J, with 13 bases in between. This CDR3 has 14 residues. Germline lookup yields CDR1 MNHNS and CDR2 SASEGT. CDR3 sequence: CASTGRGRNTEAFF. The CDR3 DNA follows: TGTGCCAGCACGGGCCGGGGTCGGAACACTGAAGCTTTCTTT.

The chain combines TRBV6-5 with TRBJ2-2, with 8 bases fitting TRBD2. This CDR3 contains 17 residues. Germline trimming cut 4 bases from V and 3 bases from J; bases unmatched to any gene: 10. Germline CDR1 and CDR2: MNHEY and SVGAGI. CDR3: CASSSRGGGRHTGELFF. CDR3 in DNA: TGTGCCAGCAGTTCCCGGGGGGGCGGGAGACACACCGGGGAGCTGTTTTTT.

This clonotype was seen a handful of times. CDR3 protein: CASRTGQGGNTEAFF. In nucleotides, the CDR3 is TGTGCCAGCAGGACTGGACAGGGTGGTAACACTGAAGCTTTCTTT. The genes are TRBV12-3 or TRBV12-4 and TRBJ1-1, with TRBD1 matching 8 bases. The V and J ends lost 6 bases and 2 bases, in that order; junction bases with no gene match: 8. The CDR3 length is 15 residues.

V gene TRBV29-1 combines with J gene TRBJ2-7; 11 bases are a match to TRBD2. V shed 7 bases, J shed 1 base, and the junction held 6 bases outside the gene matches. The CDR3 contains 14 residues. The V gene's germline CDR1 is SQVTM and CDR2 ANQGSEA. This CDR3 reads CSATGLAVSYEQYF. The CDR3 DNA follows: TGCAGCGCCACGGGACTAGCGGTTTCCTACGAGCAGTACTTC.

The sample holds a few counts of this clonotype. This rearrangement joins TRBV10-2 to TRBJ2-1; 8 bases are a match to TRBD2. This CDR3 has 15 residues. The J segment lost 2 bases and the V segment lost 8 bases, leaving 8 bases of the junction unmatched. Looked up from germline, CDR1 is WSHSY and CDR2 is SAAADI. This chain's CDR3 is CASLEFGGAYNEQFF. The CDR3, as DNA: TGCGCCAGCCTTGAGTTCGGGGGGGCCTACAATGAGCAGTTCTTC.

The chain recombines TRBV30 with TRBJ2-5; no firm D call. Germline CDR1 and CDR2: GTSNPN and SVGIG (reference sequence). V was cut by 1 base and J by 5 bases, with 11 bases left in between. This CDR3 has 13 amino acids. The CDR3 region has the DNA TGTGCCTGGAGTGGCCCAGCACGGGAGACCCAGTACTTC. Its protein is CAWSGPARETQYF.

The chain recombines TRBV5-4 with TRBJ2-1; 16 bases agree with TRBD2. This CDR3 has 19 residues. CDR1 is SGHNT, CDR2 YYREEE, per germline (reference sequence). V shed 2 bases, J shed 3 bases, and the junction held 8 bases outside the gene matches. The CDR3, as DNA: TGTGCCAGCAGCTTAAGAGGGACTAGCGGGAGGGCCGGCTACAATGAGCAGTTCTTC. This translates into CASSLRGTSGRAGYNEQFF.

The chain employs TRBV19 and TRBJ1-4; D is unclear. Trimming took 4 bases from V and 8 from J, leaving 5 bases between them. The CDR3 consists of 11 residues. CDR1 is LNHDA and CDR2 is SQIVND in the germline V gene (reference sequence). CDR3 bases: TGTGCCAGTAGTACGGACGAAAAACTGTTTTTT. This encodes CASSTDEKLFF.

This clonotype came up many times. This chain links TRBV18 with TRBJ1-2; no firm D call. This CDR3 comprises 14 residues. V was shortened by 3 bases and J by 4 bases, with 12 bases between the two germline ends. The germline V gene encodes CDR1 KGHSH and CDR2 LQKENI. CDR3 bases: TGTGCCAGCTCACCTGAGGCACATTCCTATGGCTACACCTTC. Encoded protein: CASSPEAHSYGYTF.

This clonotype is labeled medium-sized. The rearrangement links TRBV7-2 to TRBJ2-7; maybe TRBD1 (5 bases). The V gene lost 1 base and the J gene lost 0 bases, with 7 bases spanning the gap. Germline values: CDR1 SGHTA, CDR2 FQGNSA. CDR3 length equals 14 residues. The CDR3 reads CASSLDRSSYEQYF. The CDR3 DNA is TGTGCCAGCAGCTTAGACAGGAGCTCCTACGAGCAGTACTTC.

By sample fraction, this clonotype is medium-sized. This chain joins TRBV29-1 and TRBJ2-5; 11 bases agree with TRBD2. CDR1 and CDR2 from the germline V gene are SQVTM and ANQGSEA. J was trimmed by 4 bases and V by 7 bases; bases with no gene match: 14. The length of the CDR3 is 16 residues. CDR3 DNA sequence: TGCAGCGCCGATGGGCTAGCGGGGGGCAGGGGAGAGACCCAGTACTTC. Its protein is CSADGLAGGRGETQYF.

This clonotype ranks as medium-sized. V is TRBV10-3 and J is TRBJ2-3, with 14 positions matching TRBD2. V was clipped by 6 bases and J by 5 bases; unmatched bases: 4. CDR1 is ENHRY and CDR2 is SYGVKD in the germline V gene. This CDR3 contains 15 residues. CDR3 nucleotides: TGTGCCATCAGGGGACTAGCGGGAGTAGGAGATACGCAGTATTTT. Its translation is CAIRGLAGVGDTQYF.

The V and J genes are TRBV11-2 and TRBJ1-1; no clear D gene. There are 13 residues in the CDR3. Germline CDR1 reads SGHAT; CDR2 reads FQNNGV. V shed 2 bases and J shed 1 base, with 5 bases lying between them. CDR3 loop: CASSLYTNTEAFF. The CDR3 DNA sequence: TGTGCCAGCAGCTTATACACGAACACTGAAGCTTTCTTT.

The chain combines TRBV27 with TRBJ2-2; 9 positions match TRBD2. The CDR3 is made up of 16 amino acids. The germline V gene has CDR1 MNHEY and CDR2 SMNVEV (reference sequence). V shed 3 bases, J shed 5 bases, and the junction held 7 bases outside the gene matches. The CDR3 spells CASSFLLAGGTGELFF. CDR3 in DNA: TGTGCCAGCAGTTTTCTACTAGCGGGCGGGACCGGGGAGCTGTTTTTT.

The chain has TRBV20-1 and TRBJ2-6; D might be TRBD1 (5 bases). Germline lookup yields CDR1 DFQATT and CDR2 SNEGSKA (reference sequence). The CDR3 extends over 15 amino acids. V lost 6 bases to trimming and J lost 3 bases, with 15 bases between them. The CDR3 here is CSALPPRDGANVLTF. CDR3 coding DNA: TGCAGTGCCCTCCCCCCCAGGGATGGGGCCAACGTCCTGACTTTC.

This clonotype was seen only a few times. The J gene is TRBJ2-6, the V gene TRBV20-1, with TRBD1 identical over 9 bases. The CDR3 sequence is 18 residues long. Per germline, CDR1 DFQATT and CDR2 SNEGSKA (reference sequence). Unmatched junction bases numbered 12, after V lost 2 bases and J lost 4 bases. This CDR3 is CSARTPRGTGTGANVLTF. The DNA for the CDR3 is TGCAGTGCTAGAACCCCCAGGGGGACAGGGACCGGGGCCAACGTCCTGACTTTC.

J is TRBJ2-1 and V is TRBV7-2; no clear D gene. The germline V and J ends were trimmed by 5 bases and 5 bases, with 7 bases remaining between them. Per the germline V gene, CDR1 is SGHTA and CDR2 is FQGNSA. The CDR3 runs to 12 residues. The CDR3 loop reads CASSLSDNEQFF. CDR3 nucleotide sequence: TGTGCCAGCAGCCTCTCAGACAATGAGCAGTTCTTC.

The genes are TRBV7-2 and TRBJ2-7, with 8 bases matching TRBD2. Trimming took 3 bases from V and 2 from J; bases not matched to a gene: 9. The germline gives CDR1 SGHTA, CDR2 FQGNSA. CDR3 size: 16 residues. The CDR3 DNA follows: TGTGCCAGCAGCTTGGCCGGTAGCGGGACCCCCTACGAGCAGTACTTC. Translated: CASSLAGSGTPYEQYF.

This clonotype was found a few times. This chain links TRBV18 with TRBJ1-6, with 10 bases aligning to TRBD1. This CDR3 is 15 amino acids long. Germline trimming cut 5 bases from V and 6 bases from J; bases unmatched to any gene: 4. CDR1 and CDR2 from the germline V gene are KGHSH and LQKENI. The CDR3 protein is CASSAGTGVNSPLHF. The CDR3 DNA reads as TGTGCCAGCTCAGCCGGGACAGGGGTTAATTCACCCCTCCACTTT.

This clonotype was counted only a few times. The V gene is TRBV6-4, the J gene TRBJ2-2; 7 bases match TRBD2. The CDR3 length is 16 residues. V lost 3 bases to trimming and J lost 1 base; unmatched junction nucleotides: 5. From germline, CDR1 is MRHNA and CDR2 SNTAGT. The CDR3 DNA is TGTGCCAGCAGTGAGGCGGGGGAAGGGAACACCGGGGAGCTGTTTTTT. This translates into CASSEAGEGNTGELFF.

The V call is TRBV28, the J call TRBJ2-7, with D uncertain. V lost 3 bases and J 5 bases, leaving 2 bases between the germline ends. Germline lookup yields CDR1 MDHEN and CDR2 SYDVKM. This CDR3 comprises 10 residues. The CDR3 spells CASSFHEQYF. CDR3 DNA sequence: TGTGCCAGCAGTTTCCACGAGCAGTACTTC. Full variable domain (rest looked up from reference TRBV28 and TRBJ2-7): DVKVTQSSRYLVKRTGEKVFLECVQDMDHENMFWYRQDPGLGLRLIYFSYDVKMKEKGDIPEGYSVSREKKERFSLILESASTNQTSMYLCASSFHEQYFGPGTRLTVT.

This rearrangement joins TRBV5-1 to TRBJ2-7; perhaps TRBD1 as D (6 bases). Germline lookup yields CDR1 SGHRS and CDR2 YFSETQ. The CDR3 runs to 14 residues. Trimming cost V 2 bases and J 3 bases, with 12 bases left between them. Here the CDR3 reads CASSFQTGGYEQYF. The CDR3 coding sequence is TGCGCCAGCAGCTTCCAGACAGGCGGCTACGAGCAGTACTTC. Looking up the rest from reference TRBV5-1 and TRBJ2-7 gives the full variable domain: KAGVTQTPRYLIKTRGQQVTLSCSPISGHRSVSWYQQTPGQGLQFLFEYFSETQRNKGNFPGRFSGRQFSNSRSEMNVSTLELGDSALYLCASSFQTGGYEQYFGPGTRLTVT.

This clonotype was seen a handful of times. The CDR3 bases are TGCGCCAGCAGCCAAGATTCAGGGACTGGCCAGTTCTTC. Its protein is CASSQDSGTGQFF. V is TRBV4-1 and J is TRBJ2-1, with a tentative D call TRBD2 (6 bases). V was pared by 0 bases and J by 13 bases, with 13 bases between. Germline V gene data show CDR1 as MGHRA and CDR2 as YSYEKL. The length of the CDR3 is 13 residues.

The rearrangement joins TRBV10-2 to TRBJ2-2; possible D gene TRBD1, 5 bases. Trimming took off 5 bases at V and 7 bases at J, with 8 bases between the two ends. Germline V gene data show CDR1 as WSHSY and CDR2 as SAAADI. The CDR3 sequence is 12 residues long. As DNA, the CDR3 is TGCGCCAGCAGTCTAAGGGGCGGGGAGCTGTTTTTT. Its translation: CASSLRGGELFF.

This clonotype is classed as medium-sized. A single base separates this from a much larger clone, so it may be a read error. For the CDR3, the DNA is TGCGCCAGCAACCAAGTCACTAGCGGGGGATACGAGCAGTACTTC. As protein: CASNQVTSGGYEQYF. The chain employs TRBV4-1 and TRBJ2-7; 11 positions agree with TRBD2. The CDR3 is 15 residues long. Per the germline V gene, CDR1 is MGHRA and CDR2 is YSYEKL.

The chain has TRBV28 and TRBJ2-2; D unclear. Germline V gene sequence: CDR1 MDHEN, CDR2 SYDVKM. The CDR3 is made up of 14 amino acids. The ends were cut back, 3 bases at V and 8 bases at J, with 13 bases in the middle. The CDR3 bases are TGTGCCAGCAGTTTCCCACCTCCCGGGGGGGAGCTGTTTTTT. This translates into CASSFPPPGGELFF.

This clonotype was counted between two and nine times. J is TRBJ2-3 and V is TRBV11-3; TRBD2 is a possible D gene (6 bases). CDR3 length: 15 residues. V lost 5 bases to trimming and J lost 4 bases, with 16 bases between them. Germline V gene sequence: CDR1 SGHNT, CDR2 YENEEA. The CDR3 nucleotides read TGTGCCAGCAGCCAAGCGCCGGGGGTCGCAGATACGCAGTATTTT. Residues: CASSQAPGVADTQYF.

The chain is built from TRBV5-6 and TRBJ1-3; D is ambiguous. Trimming cost V 0 bases and J 0 bases, with 10 bases left between them. In germline, CDR1 is SGHDT, CDR2 YYEEEE. This CDR3 spans 16 amino acids. The CDR3 loop reads CASSLALLASGNTIYF. The CDR3 nucleotides read TGTGCCAGCAGCTTGGCTTTATTAGCCTCTGGAAACACCATATATTTT.

V gene TRBV20-1 combines with J gene TRBJ1-1; D is perhaps TRBD1 (6 bases). The germline V and J ends were trimmed by 3 bases and 3 bases, with 11 bases remaining between them. This CDR3 has 13 amino acids. The germline V gene has CDR1 DFQATT and CDR2 SNEGSKA (reference sequence). The DNA for the CDR3 is TGCAGTGCTAGCCGACAGGTCCACACTGAAGCTTTCTTT. Its translation: CSASRQVHTEAFF.

The CDR3 reads CASSPRTDYNEQFF. CDR3 bases: TGTGCCAGCTCACCCAGGACAGACTACAATGAGCAGTTCTTC. The chain uses TRBV18 and TRBJ2-1; possibly TRBD1 for D (6 bases). Per germline, CDR1 KGHSH and CDR2 LQKENI. Trimming removed 3 bases at V and 3 bases at J, with 9 bases between. This CDR3 contains 14 residues.

The chain uses TRBV9 and TRBJ2-7; no definite D call. Deletions cut 3 bases from V and 3 bases from J, with 7 bases between. Germline loops: CDR1 SGDLS, CDR2 YYNGEE. There are 12 residues in the CDR3. CDR3 region: CASSANNYEQYF. Here the CDR3 DNA reads TGTGCCAGCAGCGCCAACAACTACGAGCAGTACTTC. Combining the CDR3 with reference TRBV9 and TRBJ2-7 gives the whole variable domain DSGVTQTPKHLITATGQRVTLRCSPRSGDLSVYWYQQSLDQGLQFLIQYYNGEERAKGNILERFSAQQFPDLHSELNLSSLELGDSALYFCASSANNYEQYFGPGTRLTVT.